Included here is one T cell receptor (beta chain) sequence, with context. V was pared by 0 bases and J by 0 bases, with 6 bases between. The CDR3 is 15 residues long. Germline CDR1 is MGHRA and CDR2 is YSYEKL. The use of a sample-barcoded 5' primer and a J-beta primer mix characterized a second PCR of roughly 7 to 11 cycles. Each CDR3 protein gets one entry after TCRdb re-called the 5' RACE reads with MiXCR. The sample yields 540,000 or so distinct CDR3 sequences, approximately 25% seen once. This sample was taken from a study of blood T cells in healthy people across ages. The sample also formed part of further work on T cells of mothers and their children.

Sequencing used blood. The chain has TRBV4-1 and TRBJ2-1; D remains ambiguous. The TCR was taken from a boy aged 10-17 years in good health. In DNA form, the CDR3 reads TGCGCCAGCAGCCAAGATGGGAACTCCTACAATGAGCAGTTCTTC. Translating it yields CASSQDGNSYNEQFF.